A selection of T cell receptor beta chains follows, all from one sample in a study of T cells in Graves' hyperthyroidism and ophthalmopathy. TCRdb reprocessed the multiplex PCR reads via MiXCR and lists one record per CDR3 protein. In the table there are under 400,000 distinct CDR3 sequences, roughly 14% of which are singletons. Sequencing was carried out using blood. The receptors stem from a woman aged 55-75 years with Graves' hyperthyroidism. The CDR3 runs from the conserved cysteine through the conserved F or W. A D gene is named only where the DNA matches it firmly. Not every row has a clone size; where given, it reads once, few, many or a size class.

many	TRBJ1-4	TRBV2	TRBD1	TGTGCCAGCGGGGGGACAGCAACTAATGAAAAACTGTTTTTT	CASGGTATNEKLFF
-	TRBJ1-2	TRBV5-1	TRBD1	TGCGCCAGCAGCTTGGTAGGACAGGGCTATGGCTACACCTTC	CASSLVGQGYGYTF
-	TRBJ2-3	TRBV9	-	TGTGCCAGCAGCGTAGGCGGCTCCATAGATACGCAGTATTTT	CASSVGGSIDTQYF
many	TRBJ2-1	TRBV2	-	TGTGCCAGCAGGATGACCGGCTTTGAGCAGTTCTTC	CASRMTGFEQFF
many	TRBJ2-7	TRBV6-5	TRBD2	TGTGCCAGCAGTTACTCGACAGCGGGATCTTACGAGCAGTACTTC	CASSYSTAGSYEQYF
few	TRBJ1-5	TRBV2	TRBD1	TGTGCCAGCAGTCCGGGACAGGGGACCTCTCAGCCCCAGCATTTT	CASSPGQGTSQPQHF
-	TRBJ1-2	TRBV28	-	TGTGCCAGCAAGAACCCCGGGACATCCAAACTGGGGGGCTACACCTTC	CASKNPGTSKLGGYTF
many	TRBJ2-1	TRBV6-1	-	TGTGCCAGCAGGGGGGAGATCGTGATGTACAATGAGCAGTTCTTC	CASRGEIVMYNEQFF
-	TRBJ2-5	TRBV4-1	TRBD1	TGCGCCAGCCGCCAAGGGACAGCTCCAACCCAGTACTTC	CASRQGTAPTQYF
many	TRBJ2-2	TRBV10-3	-	TGTGCCATCAGTGAGTCCCCCCCTGGCGGGGAGCTGTTTTTT	CAISESPPGGELFF
many	TRBJ1-1	TRBV2	-	TGTGCCAGCAGTGTTTTCAGGATGAACACTGAAGCTTTCTTT	CASSVFRMNTEAFF
many	TRBJ2-2	TRBV24-1	TRBD1	TGTGCCACCAGTAAGGGGACAGCGAACACCGGGGAGCTGTTTTTT	CATSKGTANTGELFF
few	TRBJ2-5	TRBV5-4	-	TGTGCCAGCAGCCCCGACTACGCTCAGGAGACCCAGTACTTC	CASSPDYAQETQYF
few	TRBJ2-7	TRBV4-1	TRBD1	TGCGCCAGCAGCCAGATAGCAAGGGTTGGACAGGGGGCCTACGAGCAGTACTTC	CASSQIARVGQGAYEQYF
many	TRBJ1-1	TRBV6-1	-	TGTGCCGGCCGCGAGGGGGTCCGGAACACTGAAGCTTTCTTT	CAGREGVRNTEAFF
few	TRBJ2-7	TRBV11-3	-	TGTGCCAGCAGCCGACCCCGGGACGATGTTCTTAGTTTC	CASSRPRDDVLSF
many	TRBJ2-1	TRBV20-1	TRBD2	TGCAGTGCTAGAGGAGGTAGCGGGATTTACAATGAGCAGTTCTTC	CSARGGSGIYNEQFF
-	TRBJ1-5	TRBV12-3/TRBV12-4	-	TGTGCCAGCAGTATACAGGATTCCCCCCAGCATTTT	CASSIQDSPQHF
many	TRBJ2-3	TRBV20-1	TRBD2	TGCAGTGCTAGGTTAGCGGGAGGGCCAGATACGCAGTATTTT	CSARLAGGPDTQYF
many	TRBJ2-7	TRBV28	-	TGTGCCAGCAGTTTAAGGGGGGTCCGGGGTACGGGGTCCTACGAGCAGTACTTC	CASSLRGVRGTGSYEQYF
few	TRBJ2-5	TRBV19	-	TGTGCCAGTAGTATTTGGGACCCTGCGAGGGGCGGCGAGACCCAGTACTTC	CASSIWDPARGGETQYF